Below are 21 T cell receptor beta chains sequenced from a single sample in a study of T cells after yellow fever vaccination (dated by TCRdb to about 2019). Libraries were made using 5' RACE. Sequencing was carried out with an Illumina HiSeq 2500. Using fastp at Q25 and MiXCR, TCRdb reprocessed the public reads and kept productive beta chains. Identical CDR3 proteins give one entry, which carries the most common genes and DNA. The sample table records around 400,000 distinct CDR3 sequences; under 14% of these occur just once. Of the sample, less than 20% falls within the top ten clones. Reading the label with the study, this specimen's treatment or condition is: live attenuated yellow fever vaccine strain. The sequencing used PBMCs, collected on the day of the first yellow fever vaccination. All receptors come from a man aged 18 to 30 who received the YFV17D yellow fever vaccine.

This clonotype was detected a few times. J is TRBJ1-6 and V is TRBV7-2, with unresolved D. V was shortened by 1 base and J by 10 bases, with 8 bases between the two germline ends. The CDR3 has 13 amino acids. Germline assignment: CDR1 SGHTA and CDR2 FQGNSA. The CDR3, as DNA: TGTGCCAGCAGCTTAGGACGTGGGTCACCCCTCCACTTT. Translating it yields CASSLGRGSPLHF.

This rearrangement joins TRBV2 to TRBJ1-2; D might be TRBD1 (6 bases). Trimming cost V 2 bases and J 3 bases, with 10 bases left between them. The CDR3 spans 14 residues. Germline V lookup: CDR1 SNHLY, CDR2 FYNNEI. The CDR3 DNA sequence: TGTGCCAGCAGTGAATCCCAGGGGCACTATGGCTACACCTTC. Its translation: CASSESQGHYGYTF.

This chain connects TRBV4-2 to TRBJ2-3, with TRBD2 identical over 9 bases. V lost 4 bases to trimming and J lost 3 bases; unmatched junction nucleotides: 11. The V gene's germline CDR1 is LGHNA and CDR2 YNFKEQ. CDR3 length equals 17 residues. The CDR3 bases are TGTGCCAGCAGCCCCGGGACCGCGGGGGGGCTAACAGATACGCAGTATTTT. It encodes CASSPGTAGGLTDTQYF.

V usage is TRBV7-9 and J usage is TRBJ2-3; 8 bases match TRBD1. Trimming at V came to 4 bases and at J to 0 bases, leaving 3 bases not matched to a gene. The CDR3 has 15 amino acids. Per germline, CDR1 SEHNR and CDR2 FQNEAQ (reference sequence). CDR3 DNA: TGTGCCAGCAGCTGGACAGGGAAGAGCACAGATACGCAGTATTTT. Translating it yields CASSWTGKSTDTQYF.

The genes are TRBV5-1 and TRBJ2-5, with unresolved D. Germline V lookup: CDR1 SGHRS, CDR2 YFSETQ. The length of the CDR3 is 15 residues. V dropped 0 bases and J dropped 1 base, with 10 bases sitting between them. CDR3 residues: CASSLALTTQETQYF. The CDR3 DNA reads TGCGCCAGCAGCTTGGCCCTTACTACCCAAGAGACCCAGTACTTC.

This clonotype was found a few times. The chain employs TRBV20-1 and TRBJ1-5; TRBD1 matches 9 bases. Unmatched junction bases numbered 5, after V lost 5 bases and J lost 6 bases. This CDR3 is 13 amino acids long. From germline, CDR1 is DFQATT and CDR2 SNEGSKA (reference sequence). CDR3 loop: CSARDREAQPQHF. In DNA form, the CDR3 reads TGCAGTGCTCGGGACAGGGAGGCTCAGCCCCAGCATTTT.

This clonotype has only a few counts. This chain joins TRBV5-1 and TRBJ2-3; D gene uncertain. The CDR3 is 14 amino acids. V dropped 4 bases and J dropped 0 bases, with 9 bases sitting between them. Germline CDR1 reads SGHRS; CDR2 reads YFSETQ. CDR3 protein: CASSTQPSTDTQYF. Here the CDR3 DNA reads TGCGCCAGCAGCACCCAGCCAAGCACAGATACGCAGTATTTT.

The J gene is TRBJ2-7, the V gene TRBV4-1, with D tentatively TRBD1 or TRBD2 (5 bases each). Germline-derived CDR1 and CDR2 are MGHRA and YSYEKL. Deletions cut 2 bases from V and 0 bases from J, with 8 bases between. CDR3 length equals 14 residues. The CDR3 loop reads CASSQRDGSYEQYF. CDR3 DNA sequence: TGCGCCAGCAGCCAACGGGACGGCTCCTACGAGCAGTACTTC.

This clonotype was seen more than once but under ten times. The chain combines TRBV3-1 with TRBJ1-2, with 7 positions matching TRBD1. V shed 3 bases, J shed 4 bases, and the junction held 5 bases outside the gene matches. From germline, CDR1 is LGHDT and CDR2 YNNKEL (reference sequence). This CDR3 has 14 residues. CDR3 nucleotides: TGTGCCAGCAGCCATAGGGGGCGTATCTATGGCTACACCTTC. As protein: CASSHRGRIYGYTF.

There are many counts of this clonotype. The junction departs from germline at one end; a sequencing error may be responsible. This chain connects TRBV5-1 to TRBJ2-3; TRBD2 aligns across 11 bases. The CDR3 is made up of 14 amino acids. The germline gives CDR1 SGHRS, CDR2 YFSETQ. The CDR3, as DNA: TGTGCCAGCAGCTTTAGCGGGGGGGCAGATACGCAGTATTTT. Translated, it gives CASSFSGGADTQYF.

This clonotype was observed a handful of times. V is TRBV7-2 and J is TRBJ1-4; TRBD1 agrees at 8 bases. This CDR3 is 15 amino acids long. J lost 5 bases, V lost 1 base, and 3 bases had no gene match. In germline, CDR1 is SGHTA, CDR2 FQGNSA. CDR3 amino acids: CASSLGDRRNEKLFF. The CDR3 DNA sequence: TGTGCCAGCAGCTTAGGGGACAGGCGGAATGAAAAACTGTTTTTT.

This clonotype was counted only a few times. The chain combines TRBV6-2 or TRBV6-3 with TRBJ1-5; tentative D call: TRBD1 (5 bases). The V gene lost 4 bases and the J gene lost 1 base, with 8 bases spanning the gap. CDR3 length: 14 residues. CDR1 MNHEY and CDR2 SVGEGT come from the germline V gene. The CDR3 is CASSLKGSNQPQHF. CDR3 nucleotide sequence: TGTGCCAGCAGTTTGAAGGGGAGCAATCAGCCCCAGCATTTT.

Ten or more counts support this clonotype. The V call is TRBV5-1, the J call TRBJ2-2; possibly TRBD1 or TRBD2 for D (5 bases each). Germline V gene sequence: CDR1 SGHRS, CDR2 YFSETQ. The CDR3 has 15 residues. V was clipped by 3 bases and J by 2 bases, with 11 bases between them. CDR3 DNA sequence: TGCGCCAGCAGCTGGGACGGGGACAACACCGGGGAGCTGTTTTTT. Translating it yields CASSWDGDNTGELFF.

This clonotype was seen more than once but under ten times. The junction shows a germline mismatch at one end, possibly a read error. The gene calls are TRBV27 and TRBJ2-7; D perhaps matches TRBD2 (6 bases). Looked up from germline, CDR1 is MNHEY and CDR2 is SMNVEV (reference sequence). This CDR3 is 13 amino acids long. For the CDR3, the DNA is TGTGCCACCAGTAGCGGCGGGGCCTACGAGCAGTACTTC. It yields the protein CATSSGGAYEQYF.

This clonotype was detected many times. The chain links TRBV20-1 to TRBJ2-1, with D possibly called TRBD1 or TRBD2 (5 bases each). Germline V gene data show CDR1 as DFQATT and CDR2 as SNEGSKA (reference sequence). The CDR3 sequence is 15 residues long. Trimming shortened V by 5 bases and J by 11 bases, and 25 bases separated the two germline ends. The CDR3 is CSALPGAAGAMQQFF. Here the CDR3 DNA reads TGCAGTGCTTTGCCCGGGGCAGCCGGGGCAATGCAGCAGTTCTTC.

This clonotype was counted ten times or more. The chain is built from TRBV12-3 or TRBV12-4 and TRBJ2-5, with D perhaps matching TRBD1 or TRBD2 (6 bases each). The CDR3 is 14 amino acids. Deletions cut 3 bases from V and 5 bases from J, with 13 bases between. The CDR3, as DNA: TGTGCCAGCAGTTTGGAGGGGGGTCGGGAGACCCAGTACTTC. As protein: CASSLEGGRETQYF.

This clonotype was observed at least ten times. V gene TRBV9 combines with J gene TRBJ1-2; unclear D gene. Germline CDR1 SGDLS, CDR2 YYNGEE. Trimming removed 1 base at V and 3 bases at J, with 13 bases between. The CDR3 has 15 amino acids. Written as DNA, the CDR3 is TGTGCCAGCAGCGTACGAGGCGGAGCAGACTATGGCTACACCTTC. This codes for CASSVRGGADYGYTF.

The rearrangement uses TRBV10-3 and TRBJ2-2; TRBD1 matches at 9 bases. V gave up 6 bases and J gave up 8 bases; unmatched junction bases: 10. Germline V gene sequence: CDR1 ENHRY, CDR2 SYGVKD. This CDR3 is 15 amino acids long. The CDR3, as DNA: TGTGCCATCAGCTTCCGGACAGGGGCGACTGGGGAGCTGTTTTTT. It specifies CAISFRTGATGELFF.

The table lists this clonotype with a few counts. This sequence joins TRBV4-3 and TRBJ1-1; a possible D gene is TRBD1 (5 bases). Germline lookup yields CDR1 LGHNA and CDR2 YSLEER. Deletions cut 1 base from V and 1 base from J, with 10 bases between. The CDR3 extends over 15 amino acids. The CDR3 DNA reads TGCGCCAGCAGCCAAGTAGGGGCCTCGAACACTGAAGCTTTCTTT. This sequence encodes CASSQVGASNTEAFF.

The chain employs TRBV20-1 and TRBJ2-3; 7 bases are a match to TRBD1. The germline CDR1 and CDR2 sequences are DFQATT and SNEGSKA (reference sequence). This CDR3 contains 12 residues. The CDR3 coding sequence is TGCAGGGTACACAGGGGCGCAGATACGCAGTATTTT. It encodes CRVHRGADTQYF.

The table lists this clonotype with a few counts. The V and J genes are TRBV20-1 and TRBJ2-7; possibly TRBD1 for D (6 bases). The germline CDR1 and CDR2 sequences are DFQATT and SNEGSKA (reference sequence). Trimming left V 3 bases short and J 3 bases short, with 12 bases between. The CDR3 covers 13 residues. CDR3 protein: CSASNFRGYEQYF. The CDR3 DNA reads TGCAGTGCTAGCAATTTCAGGGGCTACGAGCAGTACTTC.